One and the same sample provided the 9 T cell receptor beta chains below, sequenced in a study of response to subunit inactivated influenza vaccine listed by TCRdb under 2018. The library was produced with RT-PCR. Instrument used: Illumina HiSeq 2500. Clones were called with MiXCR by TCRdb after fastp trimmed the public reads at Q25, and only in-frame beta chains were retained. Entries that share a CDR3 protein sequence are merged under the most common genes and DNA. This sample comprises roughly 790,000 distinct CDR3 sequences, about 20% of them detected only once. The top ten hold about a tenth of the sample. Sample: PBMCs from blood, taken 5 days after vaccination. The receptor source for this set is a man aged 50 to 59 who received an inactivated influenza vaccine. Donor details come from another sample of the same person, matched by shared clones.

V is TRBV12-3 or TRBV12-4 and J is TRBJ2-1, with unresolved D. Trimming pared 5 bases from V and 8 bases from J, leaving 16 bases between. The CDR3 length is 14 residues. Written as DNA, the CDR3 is TGTGCCAGCAGTCCCCCGGCGTTGAGCCATGAGCAGTTCTTC. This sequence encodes CASSPPALSHEQFF.

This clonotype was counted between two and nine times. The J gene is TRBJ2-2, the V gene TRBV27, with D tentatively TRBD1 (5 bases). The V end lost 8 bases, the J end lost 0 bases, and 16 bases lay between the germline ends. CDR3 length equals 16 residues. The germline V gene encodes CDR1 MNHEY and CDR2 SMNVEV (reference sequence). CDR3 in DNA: TGTGCCAGCCTCACTTGGTCGACAGCGAACACCGGGGAGCTGTTTTTT. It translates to CASLTWSTANTGELFF.

The CDR3 loop reads CASSRGQWLQPQHF. The CDR3 bases are TGTGCCAGCAGCCGTGGACAGTGGCTACAGCCCCAGCATTTT. This chain connects TRBV28 to TRBJ1-5; the D gene is possibly TRBD1 (6 bases). The CDR3 is made up of 14 amino acids. With 6 bases removed from V and 7 bases from J, the gap between germline ends came to 16 bases. Germline V gene lookup returns CDR1 MDHEN and CDR2 SYDVKM.

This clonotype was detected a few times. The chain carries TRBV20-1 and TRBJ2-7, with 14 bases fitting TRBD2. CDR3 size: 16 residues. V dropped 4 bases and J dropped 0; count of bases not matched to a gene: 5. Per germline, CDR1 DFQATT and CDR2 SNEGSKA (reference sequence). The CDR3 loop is CSATGTSGSASYEQYF. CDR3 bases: TGCAGTGCTACGGGGACTAGCGGGAGTGCCTCCTACGAGCAGTACTTC.

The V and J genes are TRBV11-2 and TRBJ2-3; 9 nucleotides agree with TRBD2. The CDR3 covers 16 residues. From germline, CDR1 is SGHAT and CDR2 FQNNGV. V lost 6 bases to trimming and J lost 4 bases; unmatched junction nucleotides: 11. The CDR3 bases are TGTGCCAGCAGACTAGTCGGGACTAGCCGGGCAGATACGCAGTATTTT. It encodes CASRLVGTSRADTQYF.

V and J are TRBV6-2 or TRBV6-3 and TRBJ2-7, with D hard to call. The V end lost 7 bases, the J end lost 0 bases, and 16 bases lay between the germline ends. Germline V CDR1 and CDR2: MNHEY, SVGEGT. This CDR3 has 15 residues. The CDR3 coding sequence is TGTGCCAGCACGAACCGGGTAAGCAACTCCTACGAGCAGTACTTC. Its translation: CASTNRVSNSYEQYF.

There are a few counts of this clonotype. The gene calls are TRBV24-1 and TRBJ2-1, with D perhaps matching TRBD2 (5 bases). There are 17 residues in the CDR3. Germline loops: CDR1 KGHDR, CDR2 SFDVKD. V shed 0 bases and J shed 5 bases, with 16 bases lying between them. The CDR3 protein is CATSDLDAGDLNNEQFF. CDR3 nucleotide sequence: TGTGCCACCAGTGATTTGGATGCCGGGGATCTGAACAATGAGCAGTTCTTC.

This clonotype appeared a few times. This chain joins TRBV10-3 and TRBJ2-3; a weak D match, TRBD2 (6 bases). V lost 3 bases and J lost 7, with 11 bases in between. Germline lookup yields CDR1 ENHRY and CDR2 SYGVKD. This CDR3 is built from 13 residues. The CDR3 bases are TGTGCCATCAGTGACCTCCGGGGGAATACGCAGTATTTT. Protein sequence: CAISDLRGNTQYF.

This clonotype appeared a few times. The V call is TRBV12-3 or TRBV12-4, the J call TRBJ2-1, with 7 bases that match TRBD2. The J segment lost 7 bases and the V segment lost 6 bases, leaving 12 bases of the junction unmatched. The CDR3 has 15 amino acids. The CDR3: CASRKSGNRLNEQFF. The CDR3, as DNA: TGTGCCAGCAGGAAGAGCGGGAACCGTTTAAATGAGCAGTTCTTC.